This T cell receptor (beta chain) was sequenced in a study of shared clonotypes between healthy human individuals. Concerning this clone itself: The sample carries other DNA sequences with the same CDR3.

Assay: immunoSEQ multiplex PCR; the TCRdb copy retains only in-frame clones and omits some. The sample has approximately 1,500,000 clones, 95% to 99% seen once. Germline CDR1 is KGHSH and CDR2 is LQKENI. V gave up 3 bases and J gave up 3 bases; unmatched junction bases: 3. The CDR3 is 14 residues long. The chain employs TRBV18 and TRBJ2-3; 7 bases map to TRBD2. This TCR derives from a man aged 25 to 40 in good health. The sequencing input was naive CD4+ T cells sorted from blood. Indicated subset: CD45RA+ positively selected. CDR3 sequence: CASSPRTSTDTQYF. The CDR3 region has the DNA TGTGCCAGCTCACCCCGGACTAGTACAGATACGCAGTATTTT.